The T cell receptor beta chain under discussion was sequenced for a study of OX40 agonist ivuxolimab in advanced cancers. Study-level background: Ivuxolimab was an agonistic, fully human IgG2 monoclonal antibody directed against OX40 (CD134), a costimulatory receptor. Intravenous ivuxolimab was administered to patients every 2 weeks at six dose levels: 0.01, 0.1, 0.3, 1.5, 3 and 10 mg/kg. Among the roughly 52 dose-escalation patients, about 19 had hepatocellular carcinoma, approximately 15 melanoma, 9 renal cell carcinoma and 9 head and neck cancer. The dose-escalation cohort was 82.7% male with a mean age of about 58 years, ranging from roughly 23 to 79. Prior anti-PD-1, anti-PD-L1 or anti-CTLA-4 therapy was permitted, and checkpoint inhibitors had been received by roughly 40% of dose-escalation patients. Partial responses occurred in three dose-escalation patients: two with cutaneous melanoma and one with hepatocellular carcinoma. The point of sequencing TCRbeta in the periphery was to test whether ivuxolimab changed TCR sequence diversity and drove clonal T-cell expansion. The paper describes the monotherapy dose-escalation part (N ≈ 52 patients) of the phase I trial of ivuxolimab. Summary of the overall study and its limitations: In the 0.1-3.0 mg/kg groups, partial responders were among the patients with the lowest normalized peripheral clonal expansion, particularly in CD8+ T cells. After ivuxolimab, more expanded clones were found on average in CD8+ T cells than in CD4+ T cells. The antigen specificity of the clonally expanded peripheral T cells was not determined. Clonal expansion of both CD4+ and CD8+ blood T cells was observed from baseline to week 6 at doses 0.1 to 3.0 mg/kg. Low levels of normalized T-cell clonal expansion were also seen in some nonresponding patients.

Notes on this clone: Its antigen target is currently unknown. Nothing much larger sits one base from this clone, and base qualities are not available.

Genomic DNA was isolated from the sorted cells so that the TCRbeta CDR3 region could be sequenced. The immunoSEQ Assay was used to sequence the TCRbeta CDR3 regions. TCRdb took this table from immuneACCESS and kept in-frame rearrangements with V and J called. Such tables lack part of the clones; where checked against another copy, unresolved V genes explain under half of the gap, and the rest is unexplained. The sample contains tens of thousands of clones, 86% of them found a single time. Clones ranked in the top ten supply 1.1% of the sample. The trial excluded patients who had a history of autoimmune disease or were on systemic immunosuppression. In every dose cohort, peripheral blood was drawn for TCR sequencing at baseline, cycle 4 day 1, and cycle 7 day 1. The samples were drawn from a first-in-human, open-label, multicenter phase I dose-escalation trial of ivuxolimab. The trial enrolled adults with locally advanced or metastatic head and neck squamous cell, hepatocellular, melanoma or renal cell carcinoma. Before TCR sequencing, CD4+ and CD8+ T cells were separately sorted from peripheral blood.

Relative to germline, V is 2 bases shorter and J is 12 bases shorter, with 8 bases between their ends. The CDR3 runs 10 residues from the cysteine to the phenylalanine. Just CDR3 DNA is preserved here, 30 bases in frame from base 1. The germline V gene (reference sequence) specifies GTSNPN as CDR1 and SVGIG as CDR2. The chain was built from TRBV30 and TRBJ2-1; the D region possibly corresponds to TRBD1 (6 bases align). This receptor was identified in an adult with an advanced solid tumor such as melanoma, head and neck, liver or kidney cancer. The source was CD4+ or CD8+ T cells sorted from blood, collected in a trial of the OX40 agonist ivuxolimab. CDR3 reads: CAWSHRAQFF. The nucleotide sequence is TGTGCCTGGAGTCACAGGGCGCAGTTCTTC.